This entry concerns a single T cell receptor (beta chain). 13 Jbeta primers and 60 Vbeta primers were used for the PCR. The repertoire was sequenced with immunoSEQ multiplex PCR; TCRdb's copy has only in-frame clones and lacks some. The sample includes tens of thousands of clones, roughly 63% seen only once; the top ten take approximately 6.3%. The record originates from a study of cytomegalovirus exposure and HLA in healthy donors. Germline V gene data show CDR1 as SGHAT and CDR2 as FQNNGV. This CDR3 region has 12 residues. V was cut by 5 bases and J by 4 bases, with 8 bases left in between. This sequence joins TRBV11-2 and TRBJ1-1, with no clear D. The material sequenced was PBMCs. The receptor was derived from a boy younger than 18 in good health and CMV-seropositive. CDR3 nucleotide sequence: TGTGCCAGCAGCCCAACGGTCACTGAAGCTTTCTTT. This codes for CASSPTVTEAFF.